This section outlines one T cell receptor (beta chain) sequence together with its context. The data belong to a study of blood T cell repertoires in COVID-19. For the study at large: Samples taken during acute and convalescent COVID-19 were collected in the United States, Italy and Spain. Nucleic acid was either cDNA or gDNA, and it came from T cells, B-cell-depleted T cells, or PBMCs.

CDR1 SGHVS and CDR2 FQNEAQ come from the germline V gene. With 5 bases removed from V and 7 bases from J, the gap between germline ends came to 8 bases. The length of the CDR3 is 12 residues. The table came from immunoSEQ multiplex PCR; TCRdb's copy has only in-frame clones and leaves some out. The sample has about 210,000 clones, around nine tenths seen once. The chain has TRBV7-8 and TRBJ2-2; D gene unclear. The sample taken for sequencing was peripheral blood. This sequence originates from a man aged 60 to 69 who had recovered from COVID-19. CDR3 protein: CASSQLGGELFF. The CDR3 DNA reads as TGTGCCAGCAGCCAACTTGGCGGGGAGCTGTTTTTT.